This TCR beta chain was sequenced during a study of blood T cell repertoires in COVID-19. Study information: Acute and convalescent COVID-19 specimens originated in the United States, Italy and Spain.

As handled by the study authors: Cell counts per sample came from amplifying reference gene primers. TCRdb keeps only in-frame clones here, not all; method: immunoSEQ multiplex PCR. For V, J and clone size, that table is used; D and trimming come from the DNA. This sample has almost 45,000 clones; more than 65% occur once, and the top ten carry roughly two thirds. The material sequenced was peripheral blood. This TCR came from a man older than 75 with acute or convalescent COVID-19.

Here the CDR3 reads CASSYSYRGSYEQYF. CDR3 nucleotide sequence: TGTGCCAGCAGTTACTCGTACCGGGGCTCCTACGAGCAGTACTTC. The chain combines TRBV6-5 with TRBJ2-7; perhaps TRBD2 as D (5 bases). Germline V gives CDR1 MNHEY, CDR2 SVGAGI. Trimming removed 0 bases from V and 0 bases from J, with 9 bases in between. The CDR3 runs to 15 residues.